The T cell receptor beta chain described here comes from a study of cytomegalovirus exposure and HLA in healthy donors. With regard to this clone: No antigen is known for it.

The study's findings and limits: Most TCR beta V segments were productive about 90% or about 30% of the time in an earlier analysis. Whilst most TCR sequences proved rare, a subset of public TCRs occurred across many donors. Later work associated 16,951 TCR beta sequences with HLA alleles at 0.05 false discovery rate.

Germline CDR1 is SGHRS and CDR2 is YFSETQ. V was shortened by 4 bases and J by 2 bases, with 16 bases between the two germline ends. The CDR3 is 15 amino acids. 60 Vbeta and 13 Jbeta primers were used in PCR. Sequencing used immunoSEQ multiplex PCR; TCRdb keeps in-frame clones, though not all of them. Altogether 150,000 to 200,000 clones are present, 80% being singletons, with the ten largest covering approximately 15%. This TCR was sampled from a woman in her 40s in good health and CMV-seronegative. The sample taken for sequencing was PBMCs. The rearrangement links TRBV5-1 to TRBJ2-7, with TRBD1 as a possible D gene (6 bases). The CDR3 is CASSIYRQAPYEQYF. As DNA, the CDR3 is TGCGCCAGCAGCATCTACCGACAGGCCCCCTACGAGCAGTACTTC.